These 8 T cell receptor beta chains were all obtained from the same sample, sequenced in a study of vaccination and CD4 T cells after COVID-19. Their antigens remain unidentified. The sample's treatment: approximately 10-day PBMC culture with coronavirus spike peptide pools or control peptides (ViraFEST assay). Sequence data for DNA of cultured CD4+ T cells were generated by the Oncomine TCR Beta short-read assay. MiXCR was run by TCRdb on the PCR reads, yielding one entry per CDR3 protein. There are roughly 14,000 distinct CDR3 sequences in the sample; 60% to 70% occur only once, and around 6.5% lies in the top ten. Sequenced material: CD4+ T cells from blood, cultured in vitro. The receptor set was obtained from a human donor who had recovered from COVID-19.

The chain has TRBV7-6 and TRBJ2-7, with 8 bases that match TRBD2. The CDR3 has 16 amino acids. The germline CDR1 and CDR2 sequences are SGHVS and FNYEAQ. V lost 2 bases and J lost 5; bases outside the gene matches: 11. The CDR3 bases are TGTGCCAGCAGCTTATCCCCAACGGGAGGGCAAGACGAGCAGTACTTC. Encoded protein: CASSLSPTGGQDEQYF. Using reference TRBV7-6 and TRBJ2-7 for the parts outside the CDR3, the full variable domain is GAGVSQSPRYKVTKRGQDVALRCDPISGHVSLYWYRQALGQGPEFLTYFNYEAQQDKSGLPNDRFSAERPEGSISTLTIQRTEQRDSAMYRCASSLSPTGGQDEQYFGPGTRLTVT.

The chain recombines TRBV24-1 with TRBJ2-3; 8 nucleotides agree with TRBD1. Trimming removed 1 base from V and 3 bases from J; junction bases left unmatched: 5. This CDR3 comprises 16 residues. Germline V CDR1 and CDR2: KGHDR, SFDVKD. CDR3 loop: CATSDFVTGGTDTQYF. CDR3 DNA: TGTGCCACCAGTGATTTCGTTACAGGGGGTACAGATACGCAGTATTTT.

This clonotype appeared a few times. The chain joins TRBV5-1 to TRBJ1-5; TRBD1 might be the D (6 bases). The V gene's germline CDR1 is SGHRS and CDR2 YFSETQ. The V end was cut by 0 bases, the J end by 1 base, with 8 bases between. The CDR3 has 15 residues. The CDR3 here is CASSLGGASNQPQHF. DNA for the CDR3: TGCGCCAGCAGCTTGGGGGGGGCAAGCAATCAGCCCCAGCATTTT. The full variable domain, its missing parts supplied by reference TRBV5-1 and TRBJ1-5, is KAGVTQTPRYLIKTRGQQVTLSCSPISGHRSVSWYQQTPGQGLQFLFEYFSETQRNKGNFPGRFSGRQFSNSRSEMNVSTLELGDSALYLCASSLGGASNQPQHFGDGTRLSIL.

The chain employs TRBV19 and TRBJ1-2; possible D gene TRBD1, 6 bases. The CDR3 extends over 16 amino acids. Looked up from germline, CDR1 is LNHDA and CDR2 is SQIVND (reference sequence). Between the trimmed V and J ends, which lost 6 bases and 4 bases, there was a span of 21 bases. The CDR3 spells CASSPEGGPIGYGYTF. CDR3 in DNA: TGTGCCAGTAGCCCAGAAGGGGGGCCCATCGGCTATGGCTACACCTTC.

This chain uses TRBV7-3 with TRBJ1-1; D not resolved. V shed 8 bases and J shed 1 base, with 8 bases lying between them. This CDR3 has 12 amino acids. Germline V lookup: CDR1 SGHTA, CDR2 FQGTGA. In nucleotides, the CDR3 is TGTGCCAGCGCTAATCCGAACACTGAAGCTTTCTTT. It is translated as CASANPNTEAFF.

The V and J genes are TRBV6-5 and TRBJ2-1, with 7 bases that match TRBD1. The CDR3 contains 15 residues. Germline CDR1 and CDR2: MNHEY and SVGAGI. The J segment lost 6 bases and the V segment lost 4 bases, leaving 9 bases of the junction unmatched. The CDR3 sequence: CASSFTGAGSNEQFF. CDR3 nucleotide sequence: TGTGCCAGCAGTTTCACAGGGGCTGGCTCCAATGAGCAGTTCTTC.

This chain uses TRBV7-9 with TRBJ2-1, with D perhaps TRBD2 (5 bases). V lost 4 bases and J lost 10, with 17 bases in between. CDR1 and CDR2 (germline): SEHNR, FQNEAQ (reference sequence). The CDR3 covers 14 residues. Written as DNA, the CDR3 is TGTGCCAGCAGCTCCCAAAGCCTAGCAGGAGAGCAGTTCTTC. Translating gives CASSSQSLAGEQFF.

This CDR3 reads CASSASWGAGGYKPQHF. DNA for the CDR3: TGTGCCAGCAGCGCTTCGTGGGGAGCAGGGGGCTATAAGCCCCAGCATTTT. The V gene is TRBV21-1, the J gene TRBJ1-5; the table assigns TRBD1, which was not confirmed against the DNA. TRBV21-1 is flagged as a pseudogene. The length of the CDR3 is 17 residues.